This TCR beta chain was documented in a study of blood T cell repertoires in COVID-19. Study details: In each case, the material was cDNA or gDNA derived from T cells, B-cell-depleted T cells, or PBMCs.

Looked up from germline, CDR1 is LGHNA and CDR2 is YSLEER. With V trimmed by 0 bases and J by 3 bases, 11 bases remained unmatched. The CDR3 has 17 residues. Per the authors' pipeline: By means of reference gene primer amplification, nucleated cell counts were estimated. Sequenced by immunoSEQ multiplex PCR; TCRdb stores in-frame clones only, minus some. V, J and clone size reflect that table, while D and trimming were determined from the DNA. The sample lists around 180,000 clones; around 80% were seen once. This chain links TRBV4-3 with TRBJ2-7, with 7 nucleotides matching TRBD1. The sequence came from a woman older than 75 with COVID-19, enrolled during active disease. The sample was peripheral blood. The CDR3 is CASSQEFGQVFLYEQYF. In nucleotides, the CDR3 is TGCGCCAGCAGCCAAGAATTCGGACAGGTCTTTCTCTACGAGCAGTACTTC.